This is a list of T cell receptor beta chains from one sample in a study of Ad26.COV2.S vaccination and SARS-CoV-2 variants. The method was immunoSEQ multiplex PCR; TCRdb's version includes in-frame clones alone and lacks a portion of them. The table includes about 680,000 clones, more than 80% detected once. The input for sequencing was peripheral blood, taken in a trial of Ad26.COV2.S vaccine versus placebo. The receptor source for this set is a person aged 18 to 65 who received the Ad26.COV2.S COVID-19 vaccine or a placebo. The CDR3 runs from the conserved cysteine through the conserved F or W. A D gene is named only where the DNA matches it firmly. Rows may omit the clone size; those that give it use once, few, many or a size class.

d_call	cdr3_length	v_call	j_call	clone_size	cdr3_aa	cdr3_nt
TRBD1	17	TRBV10-3	TRBJ2-6	-	CAITGTARPLGANVLTF	TGTGCCATCACAGGGACAGCTAGACCTCTAGGGGCCAACGTCCTGACTTTC
-	13	TRBV10-3	TRBJ2-7	-	CAISALSLYEQYF	TGTGCCATCAGTGCCTTGTCCCTCTACGAGCAGTACTTC
-	12	TRBV25-1	TRBJ1-1	-	CASSDSGTEAFF	TGTGCCAGCAGTGACAGCGGGACTGAAGCTTTCTTT
-	14	TRBV7-8	TRBJ2-5	once	CASRQVGATETQYF	TGTGCCAGCCGCCAGGTGGGAGCGACAGAGACCCAGTACTTC
TRBD2	16	TRBV7-7	TRBJ2-3	-	CASSLGLAGGTDTQYF	TGTGCTAGCAGCCTCGGACTAGCGGGTGGCACAGATACGCAGTATTTT
-	14	TRBV5-6	TRBJ2-1	once	CASRPGSGDNEQFF	TGTGCCAGCAGGCCTGGATCGGGGGACAATGAGCAGTTCTTC
-	13	TRBV7-8	TRBJ1-2	once	CASSLSYEGSRTF	TGTGCCAGCAGCTTAAGCTATGAAGGGTCTCGCACCTTC
TRBD2	13	TRBV7-8	TRBJ2-3	-	CASSLAGGDTQYF	TGTGCCAGCAGCTTAGCGGGGGGGGATACGCAGTATTTT
TRBD1	11	TRBV20-1	TRBJ1-2	-	CSYRGNYGYTF	TGCAGTTACAGGGGGAACTATGGCTACACCTTC
TRBD2	15	TRBV6-5	TRBJ2-1	-	CASSWETSGRTEQFF	TGTGCCAGCAGTTGGGAGACTAGCGGGAGAACTGAGCAGTTCTTC
TRBD2	14	TRBV7-9	TRBJ2-7	-	CASSLVAGPGEQYF	TGTGCCAGCAGCTTGGTAGCGGGGCCGGGGGAGCAGTACTTC
TRBD2	15	TRBV2	TRBJ2-2	-	CASQETSGSPGELFF	TGTGCCAGTCAAGAGACTAGCGGGAGTCCCGGGGAGCTGTTTTTT
TRBD2	15	TRBV2	TRBJ2-2	-	CASVPGTSGVGELFF	TGTGCCAGCGTCCCGGGGACTAGCGGGGTCGGGGAGCTGTTTTTT
-	14	TRBV7-2	TRBJ1-2	few	CASSPVRSDYGYTF	TGTGCCAGCAGCCCTGTGCGGTCGGACTATGGCTACACCTTC
-	13	TRBV30	TRBJ1-6	-	CAWSMRYNSPLHF	TGTGCCTGGAGCATGAGGTATAATTCACCCCTCCACTTT
-	14	TRBV6-5	TRBJ2-7	-	CASSYGRAANEQYF	TGTGCCAGCAGTTACGGGAGAGCGGCGAACGAGCAGTACTTC
-	18	TRBV6-1	TRBJ1-5	-	CASSEYPGRTYSNQPQHF	TGTGCCAGCAGTGAATATCCAGGGCGCACCTATAGCAATCAGCCCCAGCATTTT
TRBD2	15	TRBV4-2	TRBJ2-7	-	CASSQDERGHYEQYF	TGTGCCAGCAGCCAAGATGAGCGGGGGCACTACGAGCAGTACTTC
TRBD1	13	TRBV27	TRBJ1-1	few	CASSLRQGGRAFF	TGTGCCAGCAGTCTCCGACAGGGTGGTAGGGCTTTCTTT
TRBD1	16	TRBV3-1/TRBV3-2	TRBJ1-2	-	CASSPSNRGSGYGYTF	TGTGCCAGCAGCCCTTCGAACAGGGGGTCGGGCTATGGCTACACCTTC
-	12	TRBV6-5	TRBJ2-7	-	CASRRFTYEQYF	TGTGCCAGCCGGAGGTTTACCTACGAGCAGTACTTC
-	16	TRBV30	TRBJ2-3	-	CAWSLTGTLATDTQYF	TGTGCCTGGAGTCTAACCGGGACTCTGGCCACAGATACGCAGTATTTT
-	13	TRBV14	TRBJ1-4	-	CASRDNGNEKLFF	TGTGCCAGCAGGGACAACGGTAATGAAAAACTGTTTTTT
-	16	TRBV21-1	TRBJ1-5	-	CASSRGTEVSNQPQHF	TGTGCCAGCAGCAGAGGGACCGAAGTTAGCAATCAGCCCCAGCATTTT
-	13	TRBV30	TRBJ2-3	once	CAWSLEFSDTQYF	TGTGCCTGGAGTTTGGAGTTCTCAGATACGCAGTATTTT
TRBD1	13	TRBV12-5	TRBJ1-1	-	CASGLGTGREAFF	TGTGCTAGTGGTTTGGGGACAGGGCGTGAAGCTTTCTTT
TRBD2	14	TRBV11-3	TRBJ2-7	-	CASSYLAGLGEQYF	TGTGCCAGCAGCTACCTAGCGGGTCTTGGCGAGCAGTACTTC
-	13	TRBV7-3	TRBJ2-4	few	CASSLKGEDIQYF	TGTGCCAGCAGCTTAAAAGGGGAAGACATTCAGTACTTC
-	15	TRBV7-2	TRBJ1-3	-	CASSPRGVSGNTIYF	TGTGCCAGCAGCCCCCGAGGGGTCTCTGGAAACACCATATATTTT
-	11	TRBV10-3	TRBJ2-2	-	CAIEQTGELFF	TGTGCCATAGAACAAACCGGGGAGCTGTTTTTT
-	14	TRBV19	TRBJ2-5	-	CASSKNQGGETQYF	TGTGCCAGTAGTAAAAACCAGGGGGGAGAGACCCAGTACTTC
TRBD2	16	TRBV11-2	TRBJ2-3	-	CASSSWLAGDEDTQYF	TGTGCCAGCAGCTCCTGGCTAGCGGGAGATGAAGATACGCAGTATTTT
-	14	TRBV10-3	TRBJ1-6	many	CAISGEGDSSPLHF	TGTGCCATCAGTGGGGAGGGAGATAGTTCACCCCTCCACTTT
-	14	TRBV18	TRBJ2-1	-	CASSRSGYNNEQFF	TGTGCCAGCTCACGGAGCGGGTATAACAATGAGCAGTTCTTC
-	15	TRBV5-1	TRBJ2-5	-	CASSTPGRRQETQYF	TGCGCCAGCAGCACACCGGGACGGCGACAAGAGACCCAGTACTTC
TRBD2	16	TRBV3-1/TRBV3-2	TRBJ2-1	-	CASSLQRERPYNEQFF	TGTGCCAGCAGCCTTCAGCGGGAGCGGCCCTACAATGAGCAGTTCTTC
-	13	TRBV7-2	TRBJ2-7	-	CASSPHMGSEQYF	TGTGCCAGCAGCCCCCATATGGGGTCCGAGCAGTACTTC
TRBD2	14	TRBV5-8	TRBJ2-5	-	CASSGRQGGETQYF	TGTGCCAGCAGCGGGAGGCAGGGAGGGGAGACCCAGTACTTC
TRBD1	15	TRBV27	TRBJ2-2	-	CASRSGTANTGELFF	TGTGCCAGCAGATCCGGGACAGCGAACACCGGGGAGCTGTTTTTT
TRBD2	16	TRBV27	TRBJ2-2	-	CASSSPRVGGTGELFF	TGTGCCAGCAGTTCCCCCCGGGTGGGAGGGACCGGGGAGCTGTTTTTT
TRBD2	15	TRBV7-2	TRBJ2-3	-	CASSSPGGLRDTQYF	TGTGCCAGCAGCTCGCCGGGGGGACTCCGCGATACGCAGTATTTT
-	16	TRBV18	TRBJ2-7	-	CASSPRTLTLDGEQYF	TGTGCCAGCTCACCAAGAACGTTGACCCTGGATGGCGAGCAGTACTTC
TRBD2	17	TRBV7-2	TRBJ2-7	-	CASSLDLAGGRRVEQYF	TGTGCCAGCAGCTTAGATCTAGCGGGAGGGCGTCGGGTCGAGCAGTACTTC
-	15	TRBV10-3	TRBJ1-1	-	CAISESQGLNTEAFF	TGTGCCATCAGTGAGTCGCAGGGCCTGAACACTGAAGCTTTCTTT
-	15	TRBV7-8	TRBJ2-7	-	CASSLVGTVSYEQYF	TGTGCCAGCAGCTTAGTCGGGACGGTTTCCTACGAGCAGTACTTC
-	15	TRBV21-1	TRBJ1-6	-	CASAKARPLGWPLHF	TGTGCCAGCGCCAAAGCACGGCCGCTTGGTTGGCCCCTCCACTTT
-	17	TRBV21-1	TRBJ2-7	-	CASSRGGIEGSSYEQYF	TGTGCCAGCAGCCGGGGAGGGATTGAGGGGAGCTCCTACGAGCAGTACTTC
-	14	TRBV13	TRBJ1-1	-	CASSSPILNTEAFF	TGTGCCAGCAGCTCCCCGATTTTGAACACTGAAGCTTTCTTT
-	14	TRBV5-4	TRBJ1-2	-	CASSLDRQTYGYTF	TGTGCCAGCAGCTTGGATCGACAGACCTATGGCTACACCTTC
-	14	TRBV7-9	TRBJ1-4	-	CASSLRESFEKLFF	TGTGCCAGCAGCCTCAGGGAATCATTTGAAAAACTGTTTTTT
-	14	TRBV11-2	TRBJ1-3	-	CASSLGAGGNTIYF	TGTGCCAGCAGCTTAGGGGCCGGGGGAAACACCATATATTTT
TRBD1	14	TRBV5-6	TRBJ2-4	-	CASSLGGGSNIQYF	TGTGCCAGCAGCTTGGGAGGGGGCTCAAACATTCAGTACTTC
-	15	TRBV4-3	TRBJ1-4	-	CASSQVWSNQEKLFF	TGCGCCAGCAGCCAAGTCTGGTCCAACCAGGAAAAACTGTTTTTT
-	13	TRBV2	TRBJ2-2	few	CASTEEAGGELFF	TGTGCCAGCACCGAGGAGGCGGGCGGGGAGCTGTTTTTT
TRBD1	12	TRBV11-2	TRBJ2-7	-	CASSTDRAEQYF	TGTGCCAGCAGCACGGACAGGGCCGAGCAGTACTTC
-	14	TRBV9	TRBJ1-1	-	CASSVFTGHTEAFF	TGTGCCAGCAGCGTATTTACAGGCCACACTGAAGCTTTCTTT
-	12	TRBV2	TRBJ1-2	once	CASRQSGYGYTF	TGTGCCAGCAGACAGTCGGGCTATGGCTACACCTTC
-	15	TRBV3-1/TRBV3-2	TRBJ2-7	-	CASSQAYREAYEQYF	TGTGCCAGCAGCCAAGCATACAGGGAGGCCTACGAGCAGTACTTC
TRBD2	18	TRBV6-2/TRBV6-3	TRBJ2-3	-	CASSYSARTSGKTDTQYF	TGTGCCAGCAGTTACTCCGCCCGGACTAGCGGGAAAACAGATACGCAGTATTTT
-	14	TRBV6-5	TRBJ1-2	-	CASSSGLGGDGYTF	TGTGCCAGCAGTTCAGGGCTTGGGGGAGATGGCTACACCTTC